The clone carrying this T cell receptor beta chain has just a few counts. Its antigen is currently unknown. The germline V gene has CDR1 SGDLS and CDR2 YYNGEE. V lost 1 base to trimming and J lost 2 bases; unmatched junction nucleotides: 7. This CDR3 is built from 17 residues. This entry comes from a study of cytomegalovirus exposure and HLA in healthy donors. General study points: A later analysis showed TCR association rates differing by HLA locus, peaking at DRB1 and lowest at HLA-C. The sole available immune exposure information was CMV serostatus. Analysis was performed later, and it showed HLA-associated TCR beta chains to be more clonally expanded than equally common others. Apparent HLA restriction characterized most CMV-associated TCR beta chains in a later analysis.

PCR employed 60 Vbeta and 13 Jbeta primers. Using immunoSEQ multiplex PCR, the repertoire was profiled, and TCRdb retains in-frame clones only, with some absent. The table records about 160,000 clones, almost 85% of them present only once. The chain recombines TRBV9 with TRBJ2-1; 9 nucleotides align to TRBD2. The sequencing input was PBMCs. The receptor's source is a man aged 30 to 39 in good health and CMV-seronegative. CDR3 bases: TGTGCCAGCAGCGTACGGACCAGCGGGGGGCCCTACAATGAGCAGTTCTTC. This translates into CASSVRTSGGPYNEQFF.